Shown below are 27 T cell receptor beta chains from a single sample sequenced in a study of blood T cell repertoires in COVID-19 (dated by TCRdb to about 2020). Libraries were made using the immunoSEQ multiplex PCR assay. Not all clones reach the TCRdb copy of this immuneACCESS table, which keeps in-frame sequences only. Checked studies attribute under half of the gap to unresolved V genes and leave the rest unexplained. For this sample the table gives fewer than 250,000 clones, of which more than 75% were detected only once. The ten largest clones capture around a tenth of the sample. Sequenced material: peripheral blood. These receptors came from a man between 50 and 59 years old with COVID-19, enrolled during active disease.

V is TRBV6-5 and J is TRBJ1-5; no clear D. Between the trimmed V and J ends, which lost 4 bases and 1 base, there was a span of 5 bases. The CDR3 has 13 residues. CDR1 is MNHEY, CDR2 SVGAGI, per germline. The CDR3 reads CASSLRSNQPQHF. In DNA form, the CDR3 reads TGTGCCAGCAGTTTGCGGAGCAATCAGCCCCAGCATTTT.

The chain has TRBV27 and TRBJ1-2; TRBD1 matches 8 bases. CDR1 and CDR2 from the germline V gene are MNHEY and SMNVEV (reference sequence). The CDR3 is 16 amino acids. The V segment lost 0 bases and the J segment 1 base; nucleotides outside the gene matches: 4. CDR3 sequence: CASSLSTTGVNYGYTF. Written as DNA, the CDR3 is TGTGCCAGCAGTTTATCGACGACAGGGGTTAACTATGGCTACACCTTC.

The chain couples TRBV5-1 to TRBJ1-2; the D is unclear. V was cut by 0 bases and J by 3 bases, with 12 bases left in between. The germline V gene encodes CDR1 SGHRS and CDR2 YFSETQ. The CDR3 has 15 amino acids. CDR3 region: CASSLGPPQDYGYTF. CDR3 sequence (DNA): TGCGCCAGCAGCTTGGGACCCCCCCAGGACTATGGCTACACCTTC.

In the case of this clone: Within the sample, other DNA sequences also encode this same CDR3. This sequence joins TRBV18 and TRBJ2-1, with 9 bases identical to TRBD1. Germline loops: CDR1 KGHSH, CDR2 LQKENI. The V and J ends lost 3 bases and 1 base, in that order; junction bases with no gene match: 1. This CDR3 comprises 15 residues. CDR3 amino acids: CASSPGQGSYNEQFF. The CDR3 DNA follows: TGTGCCAGCTCACCGGGACAGGGATCCTACAATGAGCAGTTCTTC.

V is TRBV25-1 and J is TRBJ1-3; D remains ambiguous. From germline, CDR1 is MGHDK and CDR2 SYGVNS. CDR3 length: 16 amino acids. V was trimmed by 5 bases and J by 0 bases, leaving 14 bases between them. CDR3 in amino acids: CASSFQSWASGNTIYF. Here the CDR3 DNA reads TGTGCCAGCAGTTTTCAGTCCTGGGCCTCTGGAAACACCATATATTTT.

This clone was detected once. The V call is TRBV4-1, the J call TRBJ2-5; D possibly corresponds to TRBD2 (6 bases). The ends were cut back, 0 bases at V and 5 bases at J, with 13 bases in the middle. The V gene's germline CDR1 is MGHRA and CDR2 YSYEKL. There are 15 residues in the CDR3. The CDR3 nucleotides are TGCGCCAGCAGCCAAGATATTGGGAGCGGGGAGACCCAGTACTTC. Its translation is CASSQDIGSGETQYF.

V is TRBV4-3 and J is TRBJ1-5; possible D gene TRBD1, 5 bases. Germline V gives CDR1 LGHNA, CDR2 YSLEER. The CDR3 loop spans 14 amino acids. The germline V and J ends were trimmed by 3 bases and 7 bases, with 13 bases remaining between them. The CDR3 protein is CASSQDNGGQPQHF. CDR3 nucleotide sequence: TGCGCCAGCAGCCAGGACAACGGCGGACAGCCCCAGCATTTT.

J is TRBJ2-3 and V is TRBV9; the match to TRBD2 covers 8 bases. Losses at the gene ends were 4 bases for V and 6 bases for J; bases not matched to a gene: 10. Germline values: CDR1 SGDLS, CDR2 YYNGEE. This CDR3 comprises 15 residues. CDR3 DNA: TGTGCCAGCAGCCCGGGGGGGCAGGGGACCGATACGCAGTATTTT. Encoded protein: CASSPGGQGTDTQYF.

The chain carries TRBV12-5 and TRBJ1-1; D is uncertain. CDR3 length equals 12 residues. The germline gives CDR1 LGHNT, CDR2 FRNRAP. V was cut by 7 bases and J by 5 bases, with 11 bases left in between. The CDR3: CASALDLTEAFF. The CDR3 nucleotides are TGTGCTAGTGCCCTGGACTTAACTGAAGCTTTCTTT.

The chain links TRBV19 to TRBJ1-2; 8 bases agree with TRBD1. Trimming at V came to 3 bases and at J to 7 bases, leaving 7 bases not matched to a gene. The CDR3 has 14 amino acids. Germline V gene sequence: CDR1 LNHDA, CDR2 SQIVND (reference sequence). The CDR3 spells CASSILRGRFGYTF. CDR3 coding DNA: TGTGCCAGTAGTATCCTCAGGGGGCGGTTTGGCTACACCTTC.

The chain links TRBV5-1 to TRBJ2-3; 10 bases are shared with TRBD2. The V gene end was trimmed by 3 bases and the J gene end by 3 bases; junction bases not matched to a gene: 4. The CDR3 consists of 15 residues. The germline gives CDR1 SGHRS, CDR2 YFSETQ. CDR3 sequence: CASSYGTSETDTQYF. CDR3 nucleotides: TGCGCCAGCAGCTACGGGACTAGCGAAACAGATACGCAGTATTTT.

The chain links TRBV5-4 to TRBJ2-7, with D possibly being TRBD1 (5 bases). There are 13 residues in the CDR3. V was cut by 5 bases and J by 0 bases, with 9 bases left in between. Germline V gene data show CDR1 as SGHNT and CDR2 as YYREEE (reference sequence). The DNA for the CDR3 is TGTGCCAGCAGGCGACAGAGCTCCTACGAGCAGTACTTC. Its translation: CASRRQSSYEQYF.

The chain combines TRBV7-9 with TRBJ1-6, with 9 bases that match TRBD1. In germline, CDR1 is SEHNR, CDR2 FQNEAQ (reference sequence). This CDR3 region has 15 residues. The J segment lost 5 bases and the V segment lost 3 bases, leaving 2 bases of the junction unmatched. CDR3 sequence: CASSLGTGHNSPLHF. The CDR3 region has the DNA TGTGCCAGCAGCTTGGGGACAGGGCATAATTCACCCCTCCACTTT.

The genes are TRBV9 and TRBJ1-4; 7 positions agree with TRBD1. The CDR3 consists of 14 residues. V was pared by 4 bases and J by 8 bases, with 8 bases of the junction left unmatched. The germline CDR1 and CDR2 sequences are SGDLS and YYNGEE. CDR3 region: CASSPTGAREKLFF. Here the CDR3 DNA reads TGTGCCAGCAGCCCAACAGGGGCTCGAGAAAAACTGTTTTTT.

This chain connects TRBV11-2 to TRBJ2-7; TRBD1 agrees at 8 bases. The CDR3 contains 13 residues. J lost 6 bases, V lost 5 bases, and 6 bases had no gene match. Germline V CDR1 and CDR2: SGHAT, FQNNGV. The chain's CDR3 is CASSRRDRIEQYF. CDR3 nucleotides: TGTGCCAGCAGCCGCCGGGACAGGATCGAGCAGTACTTC.

V gene TRBV28 combines with J gene TRBJ1-5; a possible D gene is TRBD1 (5 bases). Germline loops: CDR1 MDHEN, CDR2 SYDVKM. The CDR3 consists of 15 residues. Trimming took 2 bases from V and 6 from J, leaving 14 bases between them. The CDR3 sequence is CASSLRSGFGQPQHF. Written as DNA, the CDR3 is TGTGCCAGCAGTTTAAGATCAGGGTTCGGTCAGCCCCAGCATTTT.

About this clone itself: The CDR3 ends on some other residue instead of the conserved phenylalanine or tryptophan, so this is likely a read error. It is unclear where the CDR3 begins or ends on the DNA, so no DNA is shown, and the CDR3 is as TCRdb lists it. CDR3 in amino acids: CASSGTSGLAGGPL. This chain links TRBV2 with TRBJ2-4; the listed D gene, TRBD2, was not tested against the DNA. The CDR3 contains 14 residues when both ends are counted. Germline-derived CDR1 and CDR2 are SNHLY and FYNNEI.

The V and J genes are TRBV6-6 and TRBJ1-5, with a possible D match to TRBD1 (5 bases). The CDR3 sequence is 14 residues long. Germline CDR1 reads MNHNY; CDR2 reads SVGAGI (reference sequence). Between the trimmed V and J ends, which lost 5 bases and 3 bases, there was a span of 11 bases. The CDR3 sequence: CASSQDRINQPQHF. CDR3 nucleotide sequence: TGTGCCAGCAGTCAAGACAGAATCAATCAGCCCCAGCATTTT.

The chain has TRBV19 and TRBJ2-3, with 9 bases identical to TRBD2. Germline CDR1 and CDR2: LNHDA and SQIVND (reference sequence). This CDR3 has 16 amino acids. Unmatched junction bases numbered 11, after V lost 6 bases and J lost 4 bases. The CDR3 DNA sequence: TGTGCCAGTAGCCGGTTGGGCGGGAGGGCCCCAGATACGCAGTATTTT. Translating it yields CASSRLGGRAPDTQYF.

This chain connects TRBV7-8 to TRBJ1-6, with 8 bases fitting TRBD1. CDR1 is SGHVS and CDR2 is FQNEAQ in the germline V gene. Trimming at V came to 5 bases and at J to 7 bases, leaving 1 base not matched to a gene. CDR3 length: 13 amino acids. DNA for the CDR3: TGTGCCAGCAGCCGACAGGGGAATTCACCCCTCCACTTT. Translated: CASSRQGNSPLHF.

The gene calls are TRBV29-1 and TRBJ1-1; TRBD1 matches 8 bases. The germline V gene has CDR1 SQVTM and CDR2 ANQGSEA. V shed 6 bases, J shed 3 bases, and the junction held 6 bases outside the gene matches. This CDR3 contains 13 residues. The CDR3 sequence is CSVVGQGDTEAFF. CDR3 nucleotides: TGCAGCGTCGTAGGACAGGGAGACACTGAAGCTTTCTTT.

This chain uses TRBV11-2 with TRBJ1-1; no firm D call. Germline V gene data show CDR1 as SGHAT and CDR2 as FQNNGV. V was clipped by 4 bases and J by 0 bases, with 9 bases between them. This CDR3 region has 14 residues. CDR3 in amino acids: CASSSSPMNTEAFF. Written as DNA, the CDR3 is TGTGCCAGCAGCTCCAGTCCGATGAACACTGAAGCTTTCTTT.

V usage is TRBV7-9 and J usage is TRBJ1-1; D is perhaps TRBD1 (6 bases). This CDR3 is 14 amino acids long. Trimming left V 5 bases short and J 1 base short, with 11 bases between. Looked up from germline, CDR1 is SEHNR and CDR2 is FQNEAQ (reference sequence). CDR3 coding DNA: TGTGCCAGCAGCCCAGTGGGGGCGAACACTGAAGCTTTCTTT. This codes for CASSPVGANTEAFF.

The rearrangement uses TRBV3-1 (or the pseudogene TRBV3-2) and TRBJ2-5; TRBD1 is a possible D gene (6 bases). V lost 2 bases, J lost 1 base, and 17 bases lay in between. Per germline, CDR1 LGHDT and CDR2 YNNKEL (reference sequence). This CDR3 region has 17 residues. The CDR3 DNA reads TGTGCCAGCAGCCAAAAGATTACGCTAGGGGGCCAAGAGACCCAGTACTTC. Protein product: CASSQKITLGGQETQYF.

This clone has just a few counts. The chain carries TRBV10-2 and TRBJ2-3; 9 bases line up with TRBD1. CDR3 length: 15 residues. V was clipped by 6 bases and J by 2 bases; unmatched bases: 6. The germline V gene encodes CDR1 WSHSY and CDR2 SAAADI. The CDR3 sequence: CASRSGDRDTDTQYF. Here the CDR3 DNA reads TGCGCCAGCAGGAGCGGGGACAGGGACACAGATACGCAGTATTTT.

This rearrangement joins TRBV7-6 to TRBJ1-5, with 9 nucleotides matching TRBD1. The germline gives CDR1 SGHVS, CDR2 FNYEAQ. The CDR3 loop spans 15 amino acids. V lost 5 bases to trimming and J lost 1 base; unmatched junction nucleotides: 3. The CDR3 loop reads CASSAGQGSNQPQHF. CDR3 bases: TGTGCCAGCAGCGCGGGACAGGGAAGCAATCAGCCCCAGCATTTT.

J is TRBJ2-5 and V is TRBV6-4, with 10 bases aligning to TRBD2. This CDR3 has 14 residues. V lost 3 bases and J lost 7; bases outside the gene matches: 5. From germline, CDR1 is MRHNA and CDR2 SNTAGT. The CDR3 is CASSELAGLGTQYF. CDR3 DNA sequence: TGTGCCAGCAGTGAACTAGCGGGGTTGGGGACCCAGTACTTC.